Detailed here is one TCR beta chain. Germline V gene lookup returns CDR1 LNHDA and CDR2 SQIVND (reference sequence). This CDR3 is built from 17 residues. V dropped 6 bases and J dropped 0; count of bases not matched to a gene: 9. The data were taken from a study of cytomegalovirus exposure and HLA in healthy donors. The PCR had 60 Vbeta and 13 Jbeta primers. Produced via immunoSEQ multiplex PCR; TCRdb's table is partial and in-frame only. The sample has around 150,000 clones; around 68% are singletons. The chain recombines TRBV19 with TRBJ2-2, with 8 bases fitting TRBD1. The sequence derives from a man aged 50 to 59 in good health and CMV-seronegative. The specimen sequenced was PBMCs. The CDR3 nucleotides read TGTGCCAGTAGGGACGGGACAGGCCTTACGAACACCGGGGAGCTGTTTTTT. It is translated as CASRDGTGLTNTGELFF.